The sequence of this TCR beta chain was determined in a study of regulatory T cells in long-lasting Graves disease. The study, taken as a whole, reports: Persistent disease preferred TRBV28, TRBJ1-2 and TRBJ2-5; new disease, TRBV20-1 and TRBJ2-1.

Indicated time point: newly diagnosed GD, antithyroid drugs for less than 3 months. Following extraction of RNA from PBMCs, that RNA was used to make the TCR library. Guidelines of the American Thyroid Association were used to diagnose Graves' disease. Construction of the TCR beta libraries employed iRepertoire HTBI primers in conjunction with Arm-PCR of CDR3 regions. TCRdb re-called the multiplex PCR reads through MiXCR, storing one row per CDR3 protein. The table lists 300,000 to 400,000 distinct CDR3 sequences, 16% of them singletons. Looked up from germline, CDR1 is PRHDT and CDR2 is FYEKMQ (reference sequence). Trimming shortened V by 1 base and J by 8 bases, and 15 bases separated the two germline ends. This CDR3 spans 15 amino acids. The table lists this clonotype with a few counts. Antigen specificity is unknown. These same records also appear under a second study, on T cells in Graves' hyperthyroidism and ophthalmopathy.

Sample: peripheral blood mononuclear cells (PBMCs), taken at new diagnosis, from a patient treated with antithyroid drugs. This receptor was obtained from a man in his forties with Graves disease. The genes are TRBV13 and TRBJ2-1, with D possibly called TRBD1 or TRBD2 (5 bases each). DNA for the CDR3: TGTGCCAGCAGCTTAGAGGGGCGGGTAGGCCATGAGCAGTTCTTC. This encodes CASSLEGRVGHEQFF.